This note documents a single T cell receptor (beta chain) sequence. Its cognate antigen has yet to be identified. No much larger clone is present one base from it, and per-base qualities are unavailable. This sample was taken from a study of blood T cell repertoires in COVID-19 (dated by TCRdb to about 2020). Describing the broader study: Collaborator samples came from the United States, Italy and Spain and covered acute and convalescent phases of COVID-19. The material from the prospective study consisted of cDNA or gDNA derived from T cells, B-cell-depleted T cells, or PBMCs. Deeply sampled blood TCRbeta repertoires from subjects exposed to, actively infected with, or recovered from COVID-19 were included in the dataset. The repertoires were released in a freely available public database intended as a resource for research on the immune response to SARS-CoV-2. Samples were obtained from the ongoing ImmuneRACE study (first 160 participants) and from 1,000 to 1,500 subjects provided by 6 global collaborators. A de-identified subject ID, COVID-19 status, age in years and sex were almost always included in the sample metadata. Where HLA class I and class II types were available, the types were taken from metadata supplied by the sample provider, not from assay-based typing.

The collaborating institutions used their own protocols to collect whole blood in K2EDTA tubes. For TCRbeta analysis, collaborator samples were shipped as frozen whole blood, as isolated PBMCs, or as DNA extracted from either sample type. The CDR3 covers 17 residues, taking in both the cysteine and the phenylalanine. The DNA shown is the 51-base CDR3, in frame from base 1. In the germline V gene (reference sequence), CDR1 corresponds to MNHEY and CDR2 to SMNVEV. For this chain, trimming is 3 bases at the V end and 0 bases at the J end, and the number of junction bases without a gene match is 8. The full study reports these points: Clinical and demographic metadata were provided uncurated, with the amount varying by source and participant.

TCRbeta CDR3 regions were amplified from genomic DNA by means of the immunoSEQ Assay, a bias-controlled multiplex PCR. Turning to the authors' computational methods: The number of nucleated cells in each sample was estimated by amplification of reference gene primers within the assay. Sequence reads were collapsed and filtered to measure the absolute abundance of every unique TCRbeta CDR3 rearrangement. For each sample, productive Simpson clonality was calculated as the square root of Simpson's diversity index across productive rearrangements. Imported from immuneACCESS, the table was reduced by TCRdb to in-frame sequences with V and J called. These copies leave out some clones; in studies compared against another copy, an unresolved V gene accounts for under half, and the cause of the remainder is not known. The V and J calls and the clone size are those of that table, but D and trimming were determined from the DNA. Recorded for this sample are about 69,000 clones; more than 70% of them occurred a single time. Over 45% of the sample goes to the ten largest clones.

Input material: peripheral blood. The receptor comes from a human donor in a cohort sampled during active COVID-19. This chain is built from TRBV27 and TRBJ2-3, with TRBD2 matching 8 junction bases. The CDR3 here reads CASSFRGTRRSTDTQYF. The DNA sequence is as follows: TGTGCCAGCAGTTTTCGGGGGACTAGAAGGAGCACAGATACGCAGTATTTT.